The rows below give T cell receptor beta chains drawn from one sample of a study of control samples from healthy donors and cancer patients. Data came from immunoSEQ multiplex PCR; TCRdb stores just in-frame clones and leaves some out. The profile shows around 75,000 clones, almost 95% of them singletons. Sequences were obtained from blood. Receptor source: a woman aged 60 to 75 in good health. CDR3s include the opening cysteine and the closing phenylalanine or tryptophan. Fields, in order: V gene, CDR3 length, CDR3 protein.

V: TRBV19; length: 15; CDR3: CASSIHQQGNQPQHF
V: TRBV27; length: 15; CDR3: CASSLIPLSGNTIYF
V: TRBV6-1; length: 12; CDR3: CASSEARDLVLF
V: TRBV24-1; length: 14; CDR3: CATSNAGSYNEQFF
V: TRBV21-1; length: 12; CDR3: CASSEPEQGAAF
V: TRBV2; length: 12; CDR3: CASREDSYEQYF
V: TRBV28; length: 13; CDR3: CATAGWGPYEQYF
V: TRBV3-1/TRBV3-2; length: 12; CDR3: CASSGPGDTQYF
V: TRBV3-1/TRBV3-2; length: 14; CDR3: CASSQGASSNIQYF
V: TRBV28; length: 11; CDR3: CASRTRDEQFF
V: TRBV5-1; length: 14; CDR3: CASSLGVVAYEQYF
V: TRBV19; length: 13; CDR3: CASSRQGNTEAFF
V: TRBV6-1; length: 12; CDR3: CASSESRKGYTF
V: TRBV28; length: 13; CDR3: CASSSAPTYEQYF
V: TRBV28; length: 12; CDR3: CASSFSRYEQYF
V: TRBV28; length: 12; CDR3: CASRLKNQPQHF
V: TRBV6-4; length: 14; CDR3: CASSEGTGTGELFF
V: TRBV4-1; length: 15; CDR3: CASSQDRTGLSPLHF
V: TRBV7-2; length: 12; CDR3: CASSSTNYGYTF
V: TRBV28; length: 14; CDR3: CASSSGQGPETQYF
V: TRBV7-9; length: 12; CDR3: CASSLVGYEQYF
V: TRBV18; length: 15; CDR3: CASSPLTGGLDGYTF
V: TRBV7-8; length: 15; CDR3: CASSPGQGYNSPLHF
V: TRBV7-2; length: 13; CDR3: CASSFNRQGEQYF
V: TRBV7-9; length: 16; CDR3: CASSFSFGTAGGEQFF
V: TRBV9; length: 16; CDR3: CASSAGTLTSYNEQFF
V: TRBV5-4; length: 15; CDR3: CASSSGTGANYGYTF
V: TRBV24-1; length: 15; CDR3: CATSDPGAPRGGYTF
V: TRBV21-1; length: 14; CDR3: CASSKGSGNTEAFF
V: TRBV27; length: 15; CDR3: CASSLFSQGRLEQYF
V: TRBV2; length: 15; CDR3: CASTPTTGTSGKQFF
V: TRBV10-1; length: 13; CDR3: CASNPGGTTEAFF
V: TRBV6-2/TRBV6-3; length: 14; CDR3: CASSYESLPETQYF
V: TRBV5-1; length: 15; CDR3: CASSYSRGFGYGYTF
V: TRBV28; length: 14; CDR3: CASSLQAGNTEAFF
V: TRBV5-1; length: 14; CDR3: CASSSGTGGALAFF
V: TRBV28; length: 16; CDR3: CASSSRPGTGDHEQYF
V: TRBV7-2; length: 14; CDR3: CASAWRKSNTEAFF
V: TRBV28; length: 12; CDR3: CASSQNNQPQHF
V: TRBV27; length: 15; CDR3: CASSLARDSNQPQHF
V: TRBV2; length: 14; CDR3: CASSNQLRQETQYF
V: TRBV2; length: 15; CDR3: CASRVGLGAQETQYF
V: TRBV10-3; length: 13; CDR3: CAITPNTNYGYTF
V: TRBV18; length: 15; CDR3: CASSRREGENTEAFF
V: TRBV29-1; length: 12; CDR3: CSFSGDRAAAFF
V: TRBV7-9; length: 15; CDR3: CASSYQTGMNTEAFF
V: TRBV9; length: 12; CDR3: CASSPPYGEQFF
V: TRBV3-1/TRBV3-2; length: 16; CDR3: CASSPSGGTGNQPQHF
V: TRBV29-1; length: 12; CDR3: CSVRGRSEKLFF
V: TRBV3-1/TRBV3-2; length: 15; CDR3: CASSARQGLGTEAFF
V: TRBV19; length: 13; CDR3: CATRSSGANVLTF
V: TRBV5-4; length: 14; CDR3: CASSFGQGTNEQFF
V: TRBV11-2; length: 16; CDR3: CASSYYRGLSYNEQFF